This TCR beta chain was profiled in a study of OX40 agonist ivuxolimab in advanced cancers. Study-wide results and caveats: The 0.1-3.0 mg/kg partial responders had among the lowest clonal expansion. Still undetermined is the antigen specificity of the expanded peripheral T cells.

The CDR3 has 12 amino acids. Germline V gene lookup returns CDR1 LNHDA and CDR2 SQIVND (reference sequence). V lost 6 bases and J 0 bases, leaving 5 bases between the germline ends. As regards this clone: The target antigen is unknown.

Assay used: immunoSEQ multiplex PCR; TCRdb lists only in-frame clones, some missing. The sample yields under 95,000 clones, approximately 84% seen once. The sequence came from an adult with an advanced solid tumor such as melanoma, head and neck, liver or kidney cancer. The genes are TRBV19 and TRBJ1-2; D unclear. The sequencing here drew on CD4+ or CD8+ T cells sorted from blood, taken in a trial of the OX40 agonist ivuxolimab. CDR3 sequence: CASRLSNYGYTF. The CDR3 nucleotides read TGTGCCAGTAGACTCTCTAACTATGGCTACACCTTC. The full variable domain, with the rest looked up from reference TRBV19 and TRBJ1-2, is DGGITQSPKYLFRKEGQNVTLSCEQNLNHDAMYWYRQDPGQGLRLIYYSQIVNDFQKGDIAEGYSVSREKKESFPLTVTSAQKNPTAFYLCASRLSNYGYTFGSGTRLTVV.